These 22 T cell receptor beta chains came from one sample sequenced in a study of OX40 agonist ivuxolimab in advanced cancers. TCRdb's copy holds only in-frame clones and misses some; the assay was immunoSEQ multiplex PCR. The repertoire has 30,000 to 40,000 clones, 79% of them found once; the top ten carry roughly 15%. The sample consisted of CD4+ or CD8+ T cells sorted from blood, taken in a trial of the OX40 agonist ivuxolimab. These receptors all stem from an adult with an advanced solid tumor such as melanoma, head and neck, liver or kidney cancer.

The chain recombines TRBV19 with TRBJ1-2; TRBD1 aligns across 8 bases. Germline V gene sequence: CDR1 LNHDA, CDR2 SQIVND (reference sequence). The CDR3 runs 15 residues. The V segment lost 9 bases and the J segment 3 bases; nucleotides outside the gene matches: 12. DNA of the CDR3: TGTGCCAGCTCACGACCGGCGGACAGGGACTATGGCTACACCTTC. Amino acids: CASSRPADRDYGYTF.

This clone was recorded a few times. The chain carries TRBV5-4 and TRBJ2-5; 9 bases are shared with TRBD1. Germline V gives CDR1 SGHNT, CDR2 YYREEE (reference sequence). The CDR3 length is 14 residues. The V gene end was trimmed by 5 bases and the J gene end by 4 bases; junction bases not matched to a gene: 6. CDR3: CASRYTGGAETQYF. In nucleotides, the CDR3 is TGTGCCAGCAGGTACACAGGGGGCGCAGAGACCCAGTACTTC.

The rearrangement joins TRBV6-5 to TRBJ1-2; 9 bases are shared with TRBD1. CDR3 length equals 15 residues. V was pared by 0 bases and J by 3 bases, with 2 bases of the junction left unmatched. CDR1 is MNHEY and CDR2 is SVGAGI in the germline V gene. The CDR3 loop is CASSYSRTGDYGYTF. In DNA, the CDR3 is TGTGCCAGCAGTTACTCGCGGACAGGGGACTATGGCTACACCTTC.

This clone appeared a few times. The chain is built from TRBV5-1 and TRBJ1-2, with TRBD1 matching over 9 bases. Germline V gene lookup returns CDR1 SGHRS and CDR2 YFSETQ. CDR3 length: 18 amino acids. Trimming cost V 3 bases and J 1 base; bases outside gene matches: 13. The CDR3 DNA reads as TGCGCCAGCAGCTCCCCGCCAGGGCGACAGGGGGTTAACTATGGCTACACCTTC. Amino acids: CASSSPPGRQGVNYGYTF.

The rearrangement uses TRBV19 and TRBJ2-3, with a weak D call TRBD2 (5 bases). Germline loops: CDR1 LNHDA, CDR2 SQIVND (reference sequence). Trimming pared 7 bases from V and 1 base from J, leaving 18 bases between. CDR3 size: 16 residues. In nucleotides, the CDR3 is TGTGCCAGTACCCCCCTAGCCGCCGGCGGCACAGATACGCAGTATTTT. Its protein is CASTPLAAGGTDTQYF.

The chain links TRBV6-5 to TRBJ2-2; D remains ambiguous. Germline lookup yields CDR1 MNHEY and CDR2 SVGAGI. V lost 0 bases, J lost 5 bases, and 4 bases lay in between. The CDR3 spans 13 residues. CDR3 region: CASSYSRTGELFF. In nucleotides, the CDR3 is TGTGCCAGCAGTTACTCGAGAACCGGGGAGCTGTTTTTT.

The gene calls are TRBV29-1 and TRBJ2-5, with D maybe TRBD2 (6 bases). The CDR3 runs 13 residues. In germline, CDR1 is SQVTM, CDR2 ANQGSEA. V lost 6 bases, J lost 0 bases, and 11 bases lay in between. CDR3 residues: CSVGLLYQETQYF. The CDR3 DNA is TGCAGCGTGGGACTTTTGTACCAAGAGACCCAGTACTTC.

The DNA of the CDR3 is TGTGCCAGCAGCTTGGGACTAGCGGGCTCCTACGAGCAGTACTTC. It encodes CASSLGLAGSYEQYF. The V call is TRBV5-5, the J call TRBJ2-7; 10 nucleotides match TRBD2. The CDR3 length is 15 residues. The V and J ends lost 0 bases and 0 bases, in that order; junction bases with no gene match: 0. Germline-derived CDR1 and CDR2 are SGHKS and YYEKEE (reference sequence).

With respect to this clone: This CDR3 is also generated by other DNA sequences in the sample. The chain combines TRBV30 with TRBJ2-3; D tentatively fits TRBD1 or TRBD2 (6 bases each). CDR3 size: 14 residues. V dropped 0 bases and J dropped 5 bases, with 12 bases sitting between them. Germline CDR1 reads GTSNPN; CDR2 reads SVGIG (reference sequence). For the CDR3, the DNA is TGTGCCTGGAGTGTAGGGGGAGGTGGAGATACGCAGTATTTT. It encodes CAWSVGGGGDTQYF.

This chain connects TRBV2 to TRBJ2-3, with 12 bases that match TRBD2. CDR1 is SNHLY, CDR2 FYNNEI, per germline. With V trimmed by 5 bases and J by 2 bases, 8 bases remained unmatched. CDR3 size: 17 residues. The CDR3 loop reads CASSTGLAGWSTDTQYF. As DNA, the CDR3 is TGTGCCAGCAGTACCGGACTAGCGGGGTGGTCCACAGATACGCAGTATTTT.

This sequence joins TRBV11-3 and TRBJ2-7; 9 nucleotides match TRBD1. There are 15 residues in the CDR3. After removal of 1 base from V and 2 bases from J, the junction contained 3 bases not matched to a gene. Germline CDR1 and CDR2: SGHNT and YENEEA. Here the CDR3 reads CASSLVDRGAYEQYF. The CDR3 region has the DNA TGTGCCAGCAGCTTAGTCGACAGGGGGGCCTACGAGCAGTACTTC. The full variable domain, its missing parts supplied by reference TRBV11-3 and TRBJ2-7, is EAGVVQSPRYKIIEKKQPVAFWCNPISGHNTLYWYLQNLGQGPELLIRYENEEAVDDSQLPKDRFSAERLKGVDSTLKIQPAELGDSAVYLCASSLVDRGAYEQYFGPGTRLTVT.

The CDR3 nucleotides are TGTGCCTGGGGTAGACAGTACCAAGAGACCCAGTACTTC. Translated, it gives CAWGRQYQETQYF. The rearrangement joins TRBV30 to TRBJ2-5, with D possibly being TRBD1 (5 bases). Trimming took 5 bases from V and 0 from J, leaving 10 bases between them. Looked up from germline, CDR1 is GTSNPN and CDR2 is SVGIG (reference sequence). This CDR3 region has 13 residues.

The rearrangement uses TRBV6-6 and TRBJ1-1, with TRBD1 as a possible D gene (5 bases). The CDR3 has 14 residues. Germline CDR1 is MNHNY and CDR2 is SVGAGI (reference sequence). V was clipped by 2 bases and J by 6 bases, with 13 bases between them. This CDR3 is CASSYIQGGAEAFF. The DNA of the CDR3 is TGTGCCAGCAGTTACATCCAGGGAGGGGCTGAAGCTTTCTTT.

The DNA of the CDR3 is TGTGCCAGCAGCCCCCGGTCGTACACTGAAGCTTTCTTT. It yields the protein CASSPRSYTEAFF. The genes are TRBV7-8 and TRBJ1-1; D unresolved. The CDR3 is made up of 13 amino acids. The V gene's germline CDR1 is SGHVS and CDR2 FQNEAQ. The V end lost 5 bases, the J end lost 3 bases, and 10 bases lay between the germline ends.

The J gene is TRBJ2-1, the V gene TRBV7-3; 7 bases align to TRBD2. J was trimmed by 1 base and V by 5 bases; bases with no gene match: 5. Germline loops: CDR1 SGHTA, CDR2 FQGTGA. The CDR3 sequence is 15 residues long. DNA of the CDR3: TGTGCCAGCAGCCCCTACGGGAGGTCCTACAATGAGCAGTTCTTC. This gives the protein CASSPYGRSYNEQFF.

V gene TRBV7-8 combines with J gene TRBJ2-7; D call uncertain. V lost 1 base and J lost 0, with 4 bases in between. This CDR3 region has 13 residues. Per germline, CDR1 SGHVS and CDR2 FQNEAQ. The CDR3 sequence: CASSLVVSYEQYF. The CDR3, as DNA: TGTGCCAGCAGCTTAGTGGTCTCCTACGAGCAGTACTTC.

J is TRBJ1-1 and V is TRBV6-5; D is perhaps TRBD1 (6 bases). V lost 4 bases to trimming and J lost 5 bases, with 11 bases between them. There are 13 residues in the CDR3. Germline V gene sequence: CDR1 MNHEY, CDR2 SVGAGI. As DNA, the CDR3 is TGTGCCAGCAGTTTACAGGGAACGACTGAAGCTTTCTTT. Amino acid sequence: CASSLQGTTEAFF.

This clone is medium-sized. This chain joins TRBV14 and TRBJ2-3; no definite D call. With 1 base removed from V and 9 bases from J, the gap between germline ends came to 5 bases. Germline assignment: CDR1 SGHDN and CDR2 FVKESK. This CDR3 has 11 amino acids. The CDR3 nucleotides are TGTGCCAGCAGCCAAGGGAGCACGCAGTATTTT. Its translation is CASSQGSTQYF.

CDR3 in DNA: TGTGCCACCAAACTAGCGGGAGAGAGTAATGAGCAGTTCTTC. The encoded protein is CATKLAGESNEQFF. The chain uses TRBV10-3 and TRBJ2-1; the match to TRBD2 covers 11 bases. The J segment lost 7 bases and the V segment lost 10 bases, leaving 9 bases of the junction unmatched. The CDR3 length is 14 residues. From germline, CDR1 is ENHRY and CDR2 SYGVKD.

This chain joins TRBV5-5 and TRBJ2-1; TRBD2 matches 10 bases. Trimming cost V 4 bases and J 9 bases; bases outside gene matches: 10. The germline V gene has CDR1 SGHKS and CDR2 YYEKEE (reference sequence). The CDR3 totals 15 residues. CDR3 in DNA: TGTGCCAGCAGCCCTGTTTTAGCGGGGGGAGGTGAGCAGTTCTTC. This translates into CASSPVLAGGGEQFF.

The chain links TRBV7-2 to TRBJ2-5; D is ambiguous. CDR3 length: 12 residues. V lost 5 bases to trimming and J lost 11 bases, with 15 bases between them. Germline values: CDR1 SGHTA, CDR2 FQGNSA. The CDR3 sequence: CASSPPSSKQYF. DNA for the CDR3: TGTGCCAGCAGCCCCCCTTCAAGCAAGCAGTACTTC.

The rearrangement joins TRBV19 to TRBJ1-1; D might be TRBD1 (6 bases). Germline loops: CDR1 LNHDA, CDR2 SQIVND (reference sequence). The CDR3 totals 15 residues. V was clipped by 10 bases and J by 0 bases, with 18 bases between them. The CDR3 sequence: CATKQGFSVNTEAFF. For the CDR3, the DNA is TGTGCCACCAAACAGGGTTTCAGTGTGAACACTGAAGCTTTCTTT.